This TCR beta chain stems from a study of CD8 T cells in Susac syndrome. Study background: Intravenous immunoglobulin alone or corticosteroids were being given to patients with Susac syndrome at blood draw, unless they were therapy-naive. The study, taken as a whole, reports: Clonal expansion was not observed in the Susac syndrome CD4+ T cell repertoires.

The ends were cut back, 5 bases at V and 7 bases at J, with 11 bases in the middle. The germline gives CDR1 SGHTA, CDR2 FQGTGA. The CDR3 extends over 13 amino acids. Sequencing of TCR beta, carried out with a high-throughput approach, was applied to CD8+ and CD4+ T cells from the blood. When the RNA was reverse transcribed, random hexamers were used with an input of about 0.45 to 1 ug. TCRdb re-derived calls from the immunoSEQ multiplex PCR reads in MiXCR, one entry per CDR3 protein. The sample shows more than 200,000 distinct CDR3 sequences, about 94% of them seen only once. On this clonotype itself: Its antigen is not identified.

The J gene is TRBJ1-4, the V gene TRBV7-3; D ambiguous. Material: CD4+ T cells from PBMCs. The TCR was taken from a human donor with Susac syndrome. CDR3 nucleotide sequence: TGTGCCAGCAGCCTCTTCACACGTGAAAAACTGTTTTTT. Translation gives CASSLFTREKLFF.